Listed below are T cell receptor beta chains from one sample, sequenced in a study of cytomegalovirus exposure and HLA in healthy donors. TCRdb's copy holds only in-frame clones and misses some; the assay was immunoSEQ multiplex PCR. Of around 150,000 clones listed, roughly two thirds were seen once; the top ten hold under 3.5%. Sequenced input: PBMCs. The receptor source for this set is a woman aged 25-40 years in good health and CMV-seronegative. CDR3s include the opening cysteine and the closing phenylalanine or tryptophan. D genes are given only for firm matches. Not every row has a clone size; where given, it reads once, few, many or a size class.

j_gene	v_gene	d_gene	abundance	CDR3nt	CDR3aa
TRBJ2-2	TRBV4-3	-	-	TGCGCCAGCAGCCACGTCAGGAACACCGGGGAGCTGTTTTTT	CASSHVRNTGELFF
TRBJ2-1	TRBV29-1	TRBD2	-	TGCAGCGCCCCAACTAGCGGGGGATACAATGAGCAGTTCTTC	CSAPTSGGYNEQFF
TRBJ2-7	TRBV14	TRBD2	-	TGTGCCAGCAGCCAAGGGAGCGGGGGCCCCGACGAGCAGTACTTC	CASSQGSGGPDEQYF
TRBJ2-3	TRBV6-4	TRBD2	-	TGTGCCAGCAGGGACAAGCGGGAGGGTAGCACAGATACGCAGTATTTT	CASRDKREGSTDTQYF
TRBJ1-1	TRBV5-1	TRBD1	-	TGCGCCAGCAGCATCGGGACAGGGTCTACAAACACTGAAGCTTTCTTT	CASSIGTGSTNTEAFF
TRBJ2-1	TRBV15	-	few	TGTGCCACCAGCAGAGATCGATCGAGGAATGAGCAGTTCTTC	CATSRDRSRNEQFF
TRBJ2-1	TRBV20-1	-	-	TGCAGTCCAAAAGGGGGGGATGAGCAGTTCTTC	CSPKGGDEQFF
TRBJ2-2	TRBV2	TRBD2	-	TGTGCCAGCAGGCCGGGACTAAACACCGGGGAGCTGTTTTTT	CASRPGLNTGELFF
TRBJ1-2	TRBV28	-	-	TGTGCCAGCAGTTCCTCAGACAGTGGCTACACCTTC	CASSSSDSGYTF
TRBJ2-5	TRBV7-2	TRBD2	-	TGTGCCAGCAGTCTACTAAGCGGGGGGGCCAGAGAGACCCAGTACTTC	CASSLLSGGARETQYF
TRBJ2-1	TRBV29-1	TRBD2	-	TGCAGCGTTATAGGCCTAGCGGGGGGAACCTACAATGAGCAGTTCTTC	CSVIGLAGGTYNEQFF
TRBJ2-7	TRBV28	-	-	TGTGCCAGCACCCTCCCCGGGTCCTACGAGCAGTACTTC	CASTLPGSYEQYF
TRBJ1-6	TRBV27	TRBD1	few	TGTGCCAGCAGGATAGGGACAGGTTATAATTCACCCCTCCACTTT	CASRIGTGYNSPLHF
TRBJ1-5	TRBV28	TRBD1	-	TGTGCCAGCAGTTCCCCGGGACAGGGACGAAGCAATCAGCCCCAGCATTTT	CASSSPGQGRSNQPQHF
TRBJ1-1	TRBV6-5	TRBD1	-	TGTGCCAGCAGTATAGGACAGGAGCATAACACTGAAGCTTTCTTT	CASSIGQEHNTEAFF
TRBJ2-1	TRBV6-5	-	-	TGTGCCAGCAGTTCTGTCCGAGGTTACGAGCAGTTCTTC	CASSSVRGYEQFF
TRBJ2-7	TRBV6-1	TRBD1	-	TGTGCCAGCAGTGCGGGACAGGGCTCATCCTACGAGCAGTACTTC	CASSAGQGSSYEQYF
TRBJ1-1	TRBV7-2	TRBD1	-	TGTGCCAGCAGCTTAGAGACAGGGCACACTGAAGCTTTCTTT	CASSLETGHTEAFF
TRBJ2-7	TRBV5-6	TRBD2	-	TGTGCCAGCAGCTACGTGGTGACTAGCGGATCCTACGAGCAGTACTTC	CASSYVVTSGSYEQYF
TRBJ2-2	TRBV18	-	-	TGTGCCAGCTCACCTCCATCCCGGGAGATCGCGAACACCGGGGAGCTGTTTTTT	CASSPPSREIANTGELFF
TRBJ2-1	TRBV14	TRBD2	-	TGTGCCCCCCGGTACAGGCGGGGGTCCTACCTATACAATGAGCAGTTCTTC	CAPRYRRGSYLYNEQFF
TRBJ2-3	TRBV28	-	-	TGTGCCAGCAGTTTCCGGGTGCGGACAGATACGCAGTATTTT	CASSFRVRTDTQYF
TRBJ1-1	TRBV19	TRBD1	-	TGTGCCAGTCACCGGGACAGGGGGTTATGGAACACTGAAGCTTTCTTT	CASHRDRGLWNTEAFF
TRBJ2-5	TRBV6-5	-	-	TGTGCCAGCAGTTACTCGGGACTCTCGGGGGAGCAGTACTTC	CASSYSGLSGEQYF
TRBJ1-2	TRBV6-1	TRBD1	-	TGTGCCAGCAGTGAAGGCGTACAGGGGTATGGCTACACCTTC	CASSEGVQGYGYTF
TRBJ1-4	TRBV4-3	-	few	TGCGCCAGCAGCCTTCGAGTTGGGGCAGCATCAACTAATGAAAAACTGTTTTTT	CASSLRVGAASTNEKLFF
TRBJ2-3	TRBV4-3	-	-	TGCGCCAGCAGCCCCAACATCAGGGGAACGCAGTATTTT	CASSPNIRGTQYF
TRBJ1-6	TRBV5-4	-	few	TGTGCCAGCAGCCGTCGGGATTCACCCCTCCACTTT	CASSRRDSPLHF
TRBJ2-2	TRBV6-6	-	-	TGTGCCAGCAGTCCGGGCGAGGGGGCCGGGGAGCTGTTTTTT	CASSPGEGAGELFF
TRBJ2-3	TRBV4-3	-	-	TGCGCCAGCAGCAGGGCTAGCTTCTCAGATACGCAGTATTTT	CASSRASFSDTQYF
TRBJ1-6	TRBV4-2	-	-	TGTGCCAGCAGCCAAGTGACCGGGGGGAATAATTCACCCCTCCACTTT	CASSQVTGGNNSPLHF
TRBJ2-6	TRBV11-3	TRBD2	-	TGTGCCAGCAGCTTCGGGGGGGCTGGGGCCAACGTCCTGACTTTC	CASSFGGAGANVLTF
TRBJ2-1	TRBV15	-	-	TGTGCCACCAGCAGAGATCTCGTACAGACCCCCTACAATGAGCAGTTCTTC	CATSRDLVQTPYNEQFF
TRBJ2-7	TRBV19	-	few	TGTGCCAGTAGTAAGGAGGGGTACGAGCAGTACTTC	CASSKEGYEQYF
TRBJ1-1	TRBV9	TRBD1	-	TGTGCCAGCAGCGTCGGTGGGGACAGGGTAGCTTTCTTT	CASSVGGDRVAFF